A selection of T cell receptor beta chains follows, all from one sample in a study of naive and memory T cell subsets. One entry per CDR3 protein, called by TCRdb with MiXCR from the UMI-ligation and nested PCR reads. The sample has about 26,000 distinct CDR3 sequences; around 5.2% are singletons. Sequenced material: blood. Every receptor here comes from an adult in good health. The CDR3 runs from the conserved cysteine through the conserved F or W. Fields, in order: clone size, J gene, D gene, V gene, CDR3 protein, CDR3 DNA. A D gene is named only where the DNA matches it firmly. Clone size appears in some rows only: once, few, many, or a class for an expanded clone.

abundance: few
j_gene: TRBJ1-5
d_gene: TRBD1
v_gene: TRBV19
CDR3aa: CASSMSGGGTQHF
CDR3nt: TGTGCCAGTAGTATGTCGGGAGGGGGCACCCAGCATTTT

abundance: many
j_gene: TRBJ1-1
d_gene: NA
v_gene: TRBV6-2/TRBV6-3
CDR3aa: CASSYWGMNTEAFF
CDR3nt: TGTGCCAGCAGTTACTGGGGGATGAACACTGAAGCTTTCTTT

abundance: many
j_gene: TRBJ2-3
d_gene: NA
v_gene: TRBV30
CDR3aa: CAWSRGSTDTQYF
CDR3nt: TGTGCCTGGAGCCGGGGGAGCACAGATACGCAGTATTTT

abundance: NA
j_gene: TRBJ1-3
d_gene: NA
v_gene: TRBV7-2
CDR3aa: CASSLAMAGGNTIYF
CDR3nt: TGTGCCAGCAGCTTAGCGATGGCAGGAGGAAACACCATATATTTT

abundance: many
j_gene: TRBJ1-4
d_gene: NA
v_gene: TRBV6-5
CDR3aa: CASSLSPSNEKLFF
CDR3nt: TGTGCCAGCAGTTTGTCCCCCTCAAATGAAAAACTGTTTTTT

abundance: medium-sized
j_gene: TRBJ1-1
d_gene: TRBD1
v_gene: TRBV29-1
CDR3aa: CSVATGVTEAFF
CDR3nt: TGCAGCGTCGCGACAGGGGTAACTGAAGCTTTCTTT

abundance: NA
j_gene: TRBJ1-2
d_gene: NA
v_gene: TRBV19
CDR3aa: CASTAPGAFYGYTF
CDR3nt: TGTGCCAGTACCGCGCCGGGGGCATTCTATGGCTACACCTTC

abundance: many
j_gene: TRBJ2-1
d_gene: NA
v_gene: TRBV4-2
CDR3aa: CASSQDGAGEQFF
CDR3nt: TGTGCCAGCAGCCAAGATGGGGCGGGTGAGCAGTTCTTC

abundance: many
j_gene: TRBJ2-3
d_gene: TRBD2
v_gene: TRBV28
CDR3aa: CASSPTLSGRGTDTQYF
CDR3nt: TGTGCCAGCAGTCCTACACTTAGCGGGAGGGGGACGGATACGCAGTATTTT

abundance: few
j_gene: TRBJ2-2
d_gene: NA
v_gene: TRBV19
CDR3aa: CASRNGLAGTGELFF
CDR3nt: TGTGCCAGTAGAAATGGGCTAGCTGGAACCGGGGAGCTGTTTTTT

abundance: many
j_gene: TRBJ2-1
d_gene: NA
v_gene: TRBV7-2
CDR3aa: CASSQGDYEQFF
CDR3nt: TGTGCCAGCAGCCAAGGGGATTATGAGCAGTTCTTC

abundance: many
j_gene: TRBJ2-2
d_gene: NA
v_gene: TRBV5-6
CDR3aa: CASSPLNGELFF
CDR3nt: TGTGCCAGCAGCCCCTTAAACGGGGAGCTGTTTTTT

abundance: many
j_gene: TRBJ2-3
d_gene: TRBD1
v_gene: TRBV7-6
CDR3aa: CASSLGDRDTQYF
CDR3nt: TGTGCCAGCAGCTTAGGGGACAGGGATACGCAGTATTTT

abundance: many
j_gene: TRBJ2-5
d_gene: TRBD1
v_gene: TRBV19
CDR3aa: CATRDRRGETQYF
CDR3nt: TGTGCCACTAGGGACAGGCGGGGAGAGACCCAGTACTTC

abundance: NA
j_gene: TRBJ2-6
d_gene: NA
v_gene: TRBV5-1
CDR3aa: CASSDASSGANVLTF
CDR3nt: TGCGCCAGCAGCGATGCAAGCTCTGGGGCCAACGTCCTGACTTTC

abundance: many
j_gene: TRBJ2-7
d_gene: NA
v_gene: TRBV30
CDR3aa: CAWSMGREQYF
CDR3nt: TGTGCCTGGAGTATGGGTCGCGAGCAGTACTTC

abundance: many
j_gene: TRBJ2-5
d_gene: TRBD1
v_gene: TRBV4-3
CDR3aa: CASSRDRQETQYF
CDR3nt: TGCGCCAGCAGCCGGGACAGGCAAGAGACCCAGTACTTC

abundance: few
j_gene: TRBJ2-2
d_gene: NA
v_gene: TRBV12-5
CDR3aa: CASGLVRPTGELFF
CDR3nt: TGTGCTAGTGGTTTGGTACGGCCCACCGGGGAGCTGTTTTTT

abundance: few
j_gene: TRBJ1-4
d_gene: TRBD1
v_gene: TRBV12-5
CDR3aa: CASGNRGKSEKLFF
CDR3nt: TGTGCTAGTGGTAACAGGGGCAAAAGTGAAAAACTGTTTTTT

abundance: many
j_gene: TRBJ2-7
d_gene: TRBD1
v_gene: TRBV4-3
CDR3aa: CASSPGTGEAYEQYF
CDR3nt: TGCGCCAGCAGCCCTGGGACAGGGGAGGCGTACGAGCAGTACTTC

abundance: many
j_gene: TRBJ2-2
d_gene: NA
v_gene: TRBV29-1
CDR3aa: CSVTSRSTGELFF
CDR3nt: TGCAGCGTAACTAGCAGGAGCACCGGGGAGCTGTTTTTT

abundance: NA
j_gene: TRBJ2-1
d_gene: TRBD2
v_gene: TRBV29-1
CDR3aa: CSVRTSGTSSSYNEQFF
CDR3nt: TGCAGCGTGAGGACTAGCGGGACCAGCAGCTCCTACAATGAGCAGTTCTTC

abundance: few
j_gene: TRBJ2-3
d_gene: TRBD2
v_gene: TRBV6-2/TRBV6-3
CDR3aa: CASSYSFLAGGDTQYF
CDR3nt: TGTGCCAGCAGTTACAGTTTCCTAGCGGGGGGAGATACGCAGTATTTT

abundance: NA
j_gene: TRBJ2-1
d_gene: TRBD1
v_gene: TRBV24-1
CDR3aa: CATSRGTGGYNEQFF
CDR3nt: TGTGCCACCAGTAGGGGGACAGGTGGTTACAATGAGCAGTTCTTC

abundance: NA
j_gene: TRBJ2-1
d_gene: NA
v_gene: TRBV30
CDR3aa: CAWSPPTGAGNEQFF
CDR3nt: TGTGCCTGGAGTCCGCCAACGGGGGCTGGCAATGAGCAGTTCTTC

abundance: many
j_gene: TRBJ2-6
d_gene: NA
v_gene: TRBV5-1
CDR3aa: CASSLTGANVLTF
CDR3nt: TGCGCCAGCAGCTTGACTGGGGCCAACGTCCTGACTTTC

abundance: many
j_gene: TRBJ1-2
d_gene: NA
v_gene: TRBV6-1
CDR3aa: CASSEAVIGLGYTF
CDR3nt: TGTGCCAGCAGTGAAGCTGTCATCGGTTTAGGCTACACCTTC

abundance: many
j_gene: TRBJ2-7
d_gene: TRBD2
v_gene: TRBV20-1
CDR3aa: CSADTSAGDSYEQYF
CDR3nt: TGCAGTGCCGACACTAGCGCCGGGGATTCCTACGAGCAGTACTTC

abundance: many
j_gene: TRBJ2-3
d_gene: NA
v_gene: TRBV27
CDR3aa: CASRATGMDTQYF
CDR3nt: TGTGCCAGCAGGGCCACAGGGATGGATACGCAGTATTTT

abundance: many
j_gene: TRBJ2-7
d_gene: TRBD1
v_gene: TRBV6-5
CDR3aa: CASSYGGTGGNEQYF
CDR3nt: TGTGCCAGCAGTTACGGCGGGACAGGGGGGAACGAGCAGTACTTC

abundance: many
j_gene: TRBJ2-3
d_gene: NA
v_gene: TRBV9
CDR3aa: CASSGHLSESTDTQYF
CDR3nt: TGTGCCAGCAGCGGTCACCTAAGCGAGAGCACAGATACGCAGTATTTT

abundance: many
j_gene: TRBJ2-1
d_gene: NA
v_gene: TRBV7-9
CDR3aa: CASSLYLATASDEQFF
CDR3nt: TGTGCCAGCAGCTTATATCTAGCGACAGCGAGCGATGAGCAGTTCTTC

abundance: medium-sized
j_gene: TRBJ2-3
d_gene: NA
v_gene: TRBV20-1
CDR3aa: CSAFRGADTQYF
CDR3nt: TGCAGTGCGTTCAGGGGGGCAGATACGCAGTATTTT

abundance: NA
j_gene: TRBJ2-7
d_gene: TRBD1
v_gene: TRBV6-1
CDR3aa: CASSHRDSSYEQYF
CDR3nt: TGTGCCAGCAGCCACCGGGACAGTTCCTACGAGCAGTACTTC

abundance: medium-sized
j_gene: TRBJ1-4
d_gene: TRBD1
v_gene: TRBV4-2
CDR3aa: CASSQSDRGVSNEKLFF
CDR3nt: TGTGCCAGCAGCCAAAGTGACAGGGGTGTATCTAATGAAAAACTGTTTTTT

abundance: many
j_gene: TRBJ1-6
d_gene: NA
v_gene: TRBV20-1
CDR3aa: CSARGQENSPLHF
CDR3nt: TGCAGTGCTAGAGGGCAGGAGAATTCACCCCTCCACTTT

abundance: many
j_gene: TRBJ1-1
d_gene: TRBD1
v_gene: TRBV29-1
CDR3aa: CSVRRGQGTLGTEAFF
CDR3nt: TGCAGCGTTCGGAGGGGACAGGGGACTTTAGGCACTGAAGCTTTCTTT

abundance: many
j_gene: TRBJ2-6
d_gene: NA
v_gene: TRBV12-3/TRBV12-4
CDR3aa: CASSLNQGTSGANVLTF
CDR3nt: TGTGCCAGCAGTTTAAATCAGGGGACCTCTGGGGCCAACGTCCTGACTTTC

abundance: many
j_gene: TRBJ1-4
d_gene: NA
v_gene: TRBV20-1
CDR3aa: CSAPESEKLFF
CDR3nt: TGCAGTGCCCCCGAGAGCGAAAAACTGTTTTTT

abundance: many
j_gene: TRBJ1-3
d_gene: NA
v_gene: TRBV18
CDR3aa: CASSFGRDISGNTIYF
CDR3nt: TGTGCCAGCTCATTCGGGCGGGACATCTCTGGAAACACCATATATTTT

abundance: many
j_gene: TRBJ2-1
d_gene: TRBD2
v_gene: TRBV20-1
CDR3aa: CSARGGVSGRVDEQFF
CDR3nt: TGCAGTGCTAGAGGGGGTGTTAGCGGGAGAGTCGATGAGCAGTTCTTC

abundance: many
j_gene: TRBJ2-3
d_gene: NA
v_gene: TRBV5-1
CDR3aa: CASSRGPSTDTQYF
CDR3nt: TGCGCCAGCAGCCGTGGACCGAGCACAGATACGCAGTATTTT

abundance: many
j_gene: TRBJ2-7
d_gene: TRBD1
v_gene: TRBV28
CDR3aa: CASSFDPDRGYEQYF
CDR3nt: TGTGCCAGCAGTTTTGACCCCGACAGGGGGTACGAGCAGTACTTC

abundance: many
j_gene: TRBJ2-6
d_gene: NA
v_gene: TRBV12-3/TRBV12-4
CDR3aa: CASSTGSISGANVLTF
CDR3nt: TGTGCCAGCAGTACCGGGTCTATCTCTGGGGCCAACGTCCTGACTTTC

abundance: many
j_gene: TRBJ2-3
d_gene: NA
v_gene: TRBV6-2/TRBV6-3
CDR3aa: CASSGQETDTQYF
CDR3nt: TGTGCCAGCAGTGGACAAGAGACAGATACGCAGTATTTT

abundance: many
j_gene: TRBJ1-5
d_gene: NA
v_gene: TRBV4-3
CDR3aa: CASSQDRTEHQPQHF
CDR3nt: TGCGCCAGCAGCCAAGATCGGACAGAACATCAGCCCCAGCATTTT

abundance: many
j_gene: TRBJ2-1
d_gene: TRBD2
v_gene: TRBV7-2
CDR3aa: CASSPTSGRKGNEQFF
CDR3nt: TGTGCCAGCAGCCCGACTAGCGGGAGGAAAGGCAATGAGCAGTTCTTC

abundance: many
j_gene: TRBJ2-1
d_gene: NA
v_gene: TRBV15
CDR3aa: CATSRDRGGRDEQFF
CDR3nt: TGTGCCACCAGCAGAGATCGGGGCGGGCGGGATGAGCAGTTCTTC

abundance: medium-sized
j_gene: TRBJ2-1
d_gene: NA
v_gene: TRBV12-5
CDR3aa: CASGLGLVRDEQFF
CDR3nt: TGTGCTAGTGGTTTGGGACTAGTGAGAGATGAGCAGTTCTTC

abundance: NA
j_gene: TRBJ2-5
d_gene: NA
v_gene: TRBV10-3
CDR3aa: CAISEPSWYQETQYF
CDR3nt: TGTGCCATCAGTGAGCCGAGTTGGTACCAAGAGACCCAGTACTTC

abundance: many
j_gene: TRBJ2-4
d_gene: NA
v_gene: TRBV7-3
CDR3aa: CASSPQGRDQNIQYF
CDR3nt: TGTGCCAGCAGCCCTCAGGGTAGGGATCAAAACATTCAGTACTTC

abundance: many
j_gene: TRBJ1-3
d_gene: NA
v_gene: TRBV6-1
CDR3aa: CASSEGGSTSGNTIYF
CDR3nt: TGTGCCAGCAGTGAAGGGGGCAGTACCTCTGGAAACACCATATATTTT

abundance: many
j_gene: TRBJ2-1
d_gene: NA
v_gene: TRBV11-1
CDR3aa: CASSFFGGTNEQFF
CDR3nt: TGTGCCAGCAGCTTCTTCGGCGGAACCAATGAGCAGTTCTTC

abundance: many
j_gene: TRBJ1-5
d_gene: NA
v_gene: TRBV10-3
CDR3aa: CAISESGGANQPQHF
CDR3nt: TGTGCCATCAGTGAGTCCGGGGGGGCGAATCAGCCCCAGCATTTT

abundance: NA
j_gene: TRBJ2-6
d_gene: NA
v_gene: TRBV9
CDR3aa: CASSVAWPGVSGANVLTF
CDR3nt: TGTGCCAGCAGCGTAGCTTGGCCAGGGGTATCTGGGGCCAACGTCCTGACTTTC